This is a list of T cell receptor beta chains from one sample in a study of blood T cell repertoires in COVID-19. Sequencing used immunoSEQ multiplex PCR; TCRdb keeps in-frame clones, though not all of them. This table has about 64,000 clones, roughly 75% appearing once. The sequenced material came from peripheral blood. The receptor set was obtained from a man in his 60s with COVID-19, enrolled during active disease. Each CDR3 is given with its conserved first and last residue. The D gene is left open where the match is weak. Not all rows give a size; the values are once, few, many and, for expanded clones, a class.

length	size	V	D	J	CDR3	DNA
13	few	TRBV5-4	.	TRBJ1-2	CASSVQGTYGYTF	TGTGCCAGCAGCGTACAGGGAACTTATGGCTACACCTTC
14	.	TRBV5-1	TRBD1	TRBJ2-7	CASSPGQGLYEQYF	TGCGCCAGCAGCCCGGGACAGGGTTTGTACGAGCAGTACTTC
12	.	TRBV6-5	TRBD2	TRBJ2-1	CASSYWEGEQFF	TGTGCCAGCAGTTACTGGGAGGGAGAGCAGTTCTTC
13	.	TRBV5-5	.	TRBJ1-4	CASSSERGEKLFF	TGTGCCAGCAGCTCGGAACGCGGGGAAAAACTGTTTTTT
16	.	TRBV27	TRBD1	TRBJ2-7	CASSSPSGTGLNEQYF	TGTGCCAGCAGCTCCCCCTCCGGGACAGGGCTCAACGAGCAGTACTTC
14	once	TRBV2	TRBD2	TRBJ2-1	CASTVESGGNEQFF	TGTGCCAGCACCGTAGAGTCCGGGGGGAATGAGCAGTTCTTC
12	.	TRBV28	.	TRBJ1-2	CASSSFSYGYTF	TGTGCCAGCAGTTCATTTAGTTACGGCTACACCTTC
14	.	TRBV19	.	TRBJ2-2	CASRGGQGVGELFF	TGTGCCAGTAGGGGAGGCCAGGGGGTCGGGGAGCTGTTTTTT
14	.	TRBV6-5	.	TRBJ1-5	CASSYYKGPQPQHF	TGTGCCAGCAGTTACTACAAGGGGCCGCAGCCCCAGCATTTT
15	.	TRBV14	.	TRBJ2-5	CASSQDFGIQETQYF	TGTGCCAGCAGCCAAGATTTCGGGATCCAAGAGACCCAGTACTTC
13	.	TRBV6-5	TRBD1	TRBJ1-2	CASSHRGQLGYTF	TGTGCCAGCAGTCACAGGGGGCAGCTGGGCTACACCTTC
16	.	TRBV21-1	.	TRBJ2-7	CASSKRETGVNYEQYF	TGTGCCAGCAGCAAGAGGGAGACAGGGGTGAACTACGAGCAGTACTTC
12	.	TRBV12-3/TRBV12-4	.	TRBJ1-1	CASSFGNLEAFF	TGTGCCAGCAGTTTCGGTAACCTTGAAGCTTTCTTT
14	.	TRBV3-1/TRBV3-2	TRBD2	TRBJ2-7	CASSRTSFSYEQYF	TGTGCCAGCAGCAGGACTAGCTTCTCCTACGAGCAGTACTTC
14	.	TRBV2	TRBD2	TRBJ2-1	CASKTSSLYNEQFF	TGTGCCAGCAAGACTAGCAGTTTATACAATGAGCAGTTCTTC
14	.	TRBV19	TRBD2	TRBJ2-1	CASSPSGNFYEQFF	TGTGCCAGTAGTCCTAGCGGGAATTTCTATGAGCAGTTCTTC
14	.	TRBV6-5	.	TRBJ2-5	CASGADRSAETQYF	TGTGCCAGCGGAGCTGACAGGTCGGCAGAGACCCAGTACTTC
16	.	TRBV19	TRBD2	TRBJ2-3	CASSALAGHSTDTQYF	TGTGCCAGTAGTGCCCTAGCGGGGCATAGCACAGATACGCAGTATTTT
15	.	TRBV6-2/TRBV6-3	TRBD1	TRBJ2-4	CASSTLDRGFYIQYF	TGTGCCAGCAGTACTCTGGACAGGGGCTTTTACATTCAGTACTTC
15	.	TRBV30	TRBD2	TRBJ2-3	CAWIEGAGGPNTQYF	TGTGCCTGGATTGAGGGTGCGGGGGGGCCGAATACGCAGTATTTT
16	.	TRBV7-2	TRBD2	TRBJ2-3	CASSLVVGGAVDTQYF	TGTGCCAGCAGCTTAGTGGTCGGGGGGGCAGTAGATACGCAGTATTTT
15	once	TRBV15	.	TRBJ2-7	CATSREYQGLYEQYF	TGTGCCACCAGCAGAGAGTATCAGGGGCTCTACGAGCAGTACTTC
15	.	TRBV7-2	TRBD2	TRBJ2-1	CASSAGLGGYNEQFF	TGTGCCAGCAGCGCGGGACTAGGAGGGTACAATGAGCAGTTCTTC
13	.	TRBV2	.	TRBJ1-1	CASKGDMNTEAFF	TGTGCCAGCAAGGGAGATATGAACACTGAAGCTTTCTTT
14	.	TRBV29-1	TRBD2	TRBJ2-5	CSVNGLAGSETQYF	TGCAGCGTAAATGGACTAGCGGGATCAGAGACCCAGTACTTC
17	.	TRBV3-1/TRBV3-2	.	TRBJ2-6	CASSQSLGGAGANVLTF	TGTGCCAGCAGCCAATCTCTAGGAGGGGCAGGGGCCAACGTCCTGACTTTC
12	.	TRBV6-6	.	TRBJ2-7	CASSTGFNEQYF	TGTGCCAGCAGCACAGGGTTTAACGAGCAGTACTTC
12	few	TRBV28	.	TRBJ1-5	CASERGGQPQHF	TGTGCCAGTGAGAGGGGGGGACAGCCCCAGCATTTT
15	.	TRBV6-5	.	TRBJ2-3	CASRDFLGSTDTQYF	TGTGCCAGCAGGGACTTCTTAGGCAGCACAGATACGCAGTATTTT
13	.	TRBV2	.	TRBJ1-4	CASSLLENEKLFF	TGTGCCAGCAGCCTACTTGAAAATGAAAAACTGTTTTTT
17	.	TRBV14	TRBD1	TRBJ2-6	CASSQGQTFYFANVLTF	TGTGCCAGCAGCCAGGGACAGACCTTTTACTTTGCCAACGTCCTGACTTTC
17	.	TRBV2	TRBD2	TRBJ2-2	CASSDQYGGSNTGELFF	TGTGCCAGCAGTGATCAGTACGGGGGGTCCAACACCGGGGAGCTGTTTTTT
19	.	TRBV5-1	.	TRBJ2-3	CASSLSGDSSPTHADTQYF	TGCGCCAGCAGCTTGAGCGGCGACTCCTCGCCCACTCACGCAGATACGCAGTATTTT
14	.	TRBV7-3	TRBD1	TRBJ2-7	CASSSGQENDEQYF	TGTGCCAGCAGCTCAGGACAGGAAAACGACGAGCAGTACTTC
17	.	TRBV5-1	.	TRBJ1-6	CASSPQPTGSYNSPLHF	TGCGCCAGCAGCCCCCAGCCGACAGGCTCCTATAATTCACCCCTCCACTTT
13	.	TRBV5-1	.	TRBJ1-1	CASSEQGTTEAFF	TGCGCCAGCAGCGAACAGGGTACGACTGAAGCTTTCTTT
17	.	TRBV2	.	TRBJ1-6	CASTKSGAGSNNSPLHF	TGTGCCAGCACCAAAAGCGGGGCAGGGAGTAATAATTCACCCCTCCACTTT
15	.	TRBV7-9	.	TRBJ1-4	CASSSGGGLDEKLFF	TGTGCCAGCAGCAGCGGGGGCGGGTTGGATGAAAAACTGTTTTTT
18	.	TRBV5-5	TRBD2	TRBJ2-5	CASSRRLAGGPLEETQYF	TGTGCCAGCAGCCGGCGACTAGCGGGAGGGCCTCTGGAAGAGACCCAGTACTTC
12	.	TRBV6-5	TRBD1	TRBJ1-2	CASRTGVYGYTF	TGTGCCAGCAGGACAGGGGTCTATGGCTACACCTTC
14	.	TRBV28	.	TRBJ1-1	CASSSPPGNTEAFF	TGTGCCAGCAGTTCCCCCCCGGGGAACACTGAAGCTTTCTTT
14	.	TRBV13	.	TRBJ2-2	CASSSDAGGGELFF	TGTGCCAGCAGCTCCGACGCCGGGGGCGGGGAGCTGTTTTTT
13	.	TRBV10-1	.	TRBJ1-2	CASSDRGGYGYTF	TGCGCCAGCAGTGATCGAGGGGGCTATGGCTACACCTTC
14	.	TRBV28	.	TRBJ1-3	CASRQGSSGNTIYF	TGTGCCAGCAGGCAGGGGAGCTCTGGAAACACCATATATTTT
16	.	TRBV4-1	TRBD1	TRBJ2-2	CASSQGGQGGPGELFF	TGCGCCAGCAGCCAAGGAGGACAGGGGGGGCCCGGGGAGCTGTTTTTT
15	.	TRBV11-3	TRBD1	TRBJ1-1	CASSQATGIRTEAFF	TGTGCCAGCAGCCAGGCGACAGGGATCAGGACTGAAGCTTTCTTT